These 9 T cell receptor beta chains came from one sample sequenced in a study of blood T cell repertoires in COVID-19. TCRdb keeps only in-frame clones here, not all; method: immunoSEQ multiplex PCR. The sample has 45,000 to 65,000 clones, 86% seen once. Sequenced sample: peripheral blood. The receptors were gathered from an elderly man with active COVID-19.

The chain uses TRBV6-6 and TRBJ1-1, with D possibly matching TRBD1 (6 bases). The CDR3 has 18 amino acids. The germline V gene encodes CDR1 MNHNY and CDR2 SVGAGI (reference sequence). V was pared by 5 bases and J by 5 bases, with 27 bases between. In DNA, the CDR3 is TGTGCCAGCAGTCCCTTGCTGGGGGGGGCGGCCGAGTTTACTGAAGCTTTCTTT. Its translation: CASSPLLGGAAEFTEAFF.

CDR3 in DNA: TGTGCCAGCAGCTTACCGGGACAGGCTTATGGCTACACCTTC. It yields the protein CASSLPGQAYGYTF. The chain has TRBV3-1 (or the pseudogene TRBV3-2) and TRBJ1-2; 8 nucleotides agree with TRBD1. CDR1 and CDR2 from the germline V gene are LGHDT and YNNKEL (reference sequence). V shed 5 bases and J 5 bases; nucleotides not matched to a gene: 7. The CDR3 is made up of 14 amino acids.

The chain recombines TRBV9 with TRBJ2-5, with 16 bases matching TRBD2. Germline V gives CDR1 SGDLS, CDR2 YYNGEE. V lost 4 bases and J lost 2; bases outside the gene matches: 5. CDR3 length: 17 residues. CDR3 sequence: CASSLGLAGGLQETQYF. In DNA form, the CDR3 reads TGTGCCAGCAGCCTGGGACTAGCGGGAGGGCTGCAAGAGACCCAGTACTTC.

The rearrangement uses TRBV5-5 and TRBJ2-5; weak D call: TRBD1 (6 bases). V dropped 3 bases and J dropped 5 bases, with 14 bases sitting between them. Germline CDR1 and CDR2: SGHKS and YYEKEE (reference sequence). CDR3 length equals 14 residues. The CDR3 here is CASSSFRQGETQYF. DNA of the CDR3: TGTGCCAGCAGCTCCTTCCGGCAGGGGGAGACCCAGTACTTC.

V is TRBV18 and J is TRBJ1-2; 7 nucleotides align to TRBD1. Trimming removed 3 bases from V and 6 bases from J; junction bases left unmatched: 4. This CDR3 spans 13 amino acids. Germline CDR1 and CDR2: KGHSH and LQKENI. Here the CDR3 DNA reads TGTGCCAGCTCACCGGAGGGGGCACATGGCTACACCTTC. Protein: CASSPEGAHGYTF.

The V gene is TRBV9, the J gene TRBJ2-7; D gene ambiguous. This CDR3 contains 15 residues. Trimming cost V 2 bases and J 2 bases, with 14 bases left between them. CDR1 and CDR2 from the germline V gene are SGDLS and YYNGEE. The CDR3 region has the DNA TGTGCCAGCAGCGTGCGGAGACCCCCCCCCTACGAGCAGTACTTC. Translated, it gives CASSVRRPPPYEQYF.

V usage is TRBV7-2 and J usage is TRBJ1-1; perhaps TRBD1 as D (5 bases). The length of the CDR3 is 14 residues. V shed 2 bases and J shed 4 bases, with 11 bases lying between them. Germline CDR1 and CDR2: SGHTA and FQGNSA. CDR3 sequence: CASSLMGGGTEAFF. Written as DNA, the CDR3 is TGTGCCAGCAGCTTAATGGGCGGGGGCACTGAAGCTTTCTTT.

This sequence joins TRBV19 and TRBJ2-7; TRBD2 matches 7 bases. Losses at the gene ends were 2 bases for V and 3 bases for J; bases not matched to a gene: 4. Germline CDR1 reads LNHDA; CDR2 reads SQIVND (reference sequence). The CDR3 contains 14 residues. The chain's CDR3 is CASSIRLAGYEQYF. CDR3 bases: TGTGCCAGTAGTATAAGACTAGCTGGCTACGAGCAGTACTTC.

The sample holds a few counts of this clone. The gene calls are TRBV7-2 and TRBJ2-7; 11 bases agree with TRBD2. Germline V gene data show CDR1 as SGHTA and CDR2 as FQGNSA. The CDR3 totals 14 residues. The ends lost 2 bases at V and 4 bases at J; junction bases unmatched: 1. The DNA of the CDR3 is TGTGCCAGCAGCTTAACTAGCGGGGGATACGAGCAGTACTTC. As protein: CASSLTSGGYEQYF. The complete variable domain, with remaining parts taken from reference TRBV7-2 and TRBJ2-7, reads GAGVSQSPSNKVTEKGKDVELRCDPISGHTALYWYRQSLGQGLEFLIYFQGNSAPDKSGLPSDRFSAERTGGSVSTLTIQRTQQEDSAVYLCASSLTSGGYEQYFGPGTRLTVT.